The rows below give T cell receptor beta chains drawn from one sample of a study of shared clonotypes between healthy human individuals. Method: immunoSEQ multiplex PCR; TCRdb's copy keeps in-frame clones and lacks some. Of roughly 2.5 million clones listed, around 94% are singletons. Sequences were obtained from naive CD4+ T cells sorted from blood. The origin of the receptors is a man aged 18 to 35 in good health. CDR3s include the opening cysteine and the closing phenylalanine or tryptophan. D genes are given only for firm matches. Some rows have no size entry. The others give once, few or many, or a class for an expanded clone.

>TRBJ2-7|once|TRBV19|TRBD1
TGTGCCAGTAGTATGGTGGGACAGGGGTTCTACGAGCAGTACTTC
CASSMVGQGFYEQYF
>TRBJ2-5|.|TRBV5-5|.
TGTGCCAGCAGCTTGGGCGGATCCACCGATGAGACCCAGTACTTC
CASSLGGSTDETQYF
>TRBJ1-3|.|TRBV30|.
TGTGCCTGGAGTGTAAGCAGGAGCGACTCTGGAAACACCATATATTTT
CAWSVSRSDSGNTIYF
>TRBJ2-2|.|TRBV20-1|.
TGCAGTGCTAGTCAGGTGGGGGAGCTGTTTTTT
CSASQVGELFF
>TRBJ2-7|.|TRBV5-4|TRBD1
TGTGCCAGCAGCTTGAAGGGGACAGTCCACGAGCAGTACTTC
CASSLKGTVHEQYF
>TRBJ1-5|few|TRBV30|.
TGTGCCTGGAGCTCGGGATACGGTCAGCCCCAGCATTTT
CAWSSGYGQPQHF
>TRBJ2-2|.|TRBV6-5|.
TGTGCCACCAGGTACCAGGGATCGAACACCGGGGAGCTGTTTTTT
CATRYQGSNTGELFF
>TRBJ1-4|.|TRBV10-3|.
TGTGCCATCAGTGCGGTGCTAGCTAATGAAAAACTGTTTTTT
CAISAVLANEKLFF
>TRBJ1-1|.|TRBV6-6|.
TGTGCCAGCAGTCGTCTGGGAACGGGCACTGAAGCTTTCTTT
CASSRLGTGTEAFF
>TRBJ1-4|.|TRBV13|TRBD1
TGTGCCAGCAGCCCCTCGACAGGGGTGGGTGAAAAACTGTTTTTT
CASSPSTGVGEKLFF
>TRBJ1-1|.|TRBV7-2|.
TGTGCCAGCAGCTTGGGAAGGGGGAGGCCCACTGAAGCTTTCTTT
CASSLGRGRPTEAFF
>TRBJ2-7|once|TRBV10-1|TRBD2
TGCGCCAGCAGTCCCCTACTAGCGGGAGGGCCGGGGGAGCAGTACTTC
CASSPLLAGGPGEQYF
>TRBJ2-5|.|TRBV6-5|.
TGTGCCAGCAGCTCAGTGGAGACCCAGTACTTC
CASSSVETQYF
>TRBJ1-5|.|TRBV18|.
TGTGCCAGCTCACCGGATAATCAGCCCCAGCATTTT
CASSPDNQPQHF
>TRBJ1-1|once|TRBV2|.
TGTGCCAGCAGTGTTGGGCGGGGGACTACTGAAGCTTTCTTT
CASSVGRGTTEAFF
>TRBJ2-7|.|TRBV4-1|.
TGCGCCAGCAGCCAAGATCGAGGGGTTTACTCCTACGAGCAGTACTTC
CASSQDRGVYSYEQYF
>TRBJ2-5|.|TRBV5-1|TRBD1
TGCGCCAGCCTGGACAGGGGGCGCGACGGGACCCAGTACTTC
CASLDRGRDGTQYF
>TRBJ1-5|few|TRBV7-2|.
TGTGCCAGCAGCCGGGGACACACTAGCAATCAGCCCCAGCATTTT
CASSRGHTSNQPQHF
>TRBJ2-1|.|TRBV6-5|.
TGTGCCAGCAGTTACTCGGGCTCGACGTACAATGAGCAGTTCTTC
CASSYSGSTYNEQFF
>TRBJ2-7|once|TRBV5-1|TRBD2
TGCGCCAGTAGCGGGCTAGCGGGAGGCCGTCTTTCCTACGAGCAGTACTTC
CASSGLAGGRLSYEQYF
>TRBJ2-1|once|TRBV5-1|.
TGCGCCAGCAGCCCTGGCGTAGAATCCTACAATGAGCAGTTCTTC
CASSPGVESYNEQFF
>TRBJ1-4|.|TRBV5-1|.
TGCGCCAGCAGCTTGAGGGTACCGAGTGAAAAACTGTTTTTT
CASSLRVPSEKLFF
>TRBJ2-7|.|TRBV7-2|.
TGTGCCAGCAGCATGGACAGATACGAGCAGTACTTC
CASSMDRYEQYF
>TRBJ2-6|once|TRBV14|TRBD1
TGTGCCAGCAGCCAAGAGTCCTTTACAGGGGTCAAATTACGGGGGGCCAACGTCCTGACTTTC
CASSQESFTGVKLRGANVLTF
>TRBJ1-1|.|TRBV2|.
TGTGCCAGCAGTGAAGCGCTCACCGAAAATTATGAAGCTTTCTTT
CASSEALTENYEAFF
>TRBJ2-7|.|TRBV11-2|TRBD1
TGTGCCAGCAGTTCCGGGACAGGGTGGTACGAGCAGTACTTC
CASSSGTGWYEQYF
>TRBJ1-4|once|TRBV6-1|TRBD1
TGTGCCAGCAGAGGGACAGGGGTTGAAAAACTGTTTTTT
CASRGTGVEKLFF
>TRBJ2-3|.|TRBV28|TRBD2
TGTGCCAGCAGTCCCTCGGCTAGCGGGGGCACAGATACGCAGTATTTT
CASSPSASGGTDTQYF
>TRBJ1-1|.|TRBV6-1|.
TGTGCCAGCAGTCCTAGGCGGGGGGAGAACACTGAAGCTTTCTTT
CASSPRRGENTEAFF
>TRBJ2-3|.|TRBV6-5|.
TGTGCCAGCAGCCCAGGGACAGATACGCAGTATTTT
CASSPGTDTQYF
>TRBJ1-4|.|TRBV11-2|TRBD1
TGTGCCAGCAGCTTTACAGGGGGCGCACGGGAAAAACTGTTTTTT
CASSFTGGAREKLFF